This T cell receptor beta chain derives from a study of blood T cell repertoires in COVID-19. Study at large: Sample material is recorded as cDNA or gDNA derived from T cells, B-cell-depleted T cells, or PBMCs.

This CDR3 has 15 amino acids. Trimming cost V 4 bases and J 7 bases; bases outside gene matches: 8. Germline V CDR1 and CDR2: SGHTA, FQGNSA. This clone was counted between two and nine times. The table came from immunoSEQ multiplex PCR; TCRdb's copy has only in-frame clones and leaves some out. The sample shows over 55,000 clones, about four fifths of them seen only once. The clonotype originates from a woman older than 75 with acute or convalescent COVID-19. This sequence joins TRBV7-2 and TRBJ2-1; 9 positions agree with TRBD1. Sequencing input: peripheral blood. For the CDR3, the DNA is TGTGCCAGCAGCTCCACAGGGGGCGCTGGGAATGAGCAGTTCTTC. This encodes CASSSTGGAGNEQFF.